Listed here are 7 T cell receptor beta chains from one sample, sequenced in a study of GPR56 and killer-like receptors on CD4 memory cells. FACS enrichment separated five CD4+ populations based on killer cell lectin-like receptor and GPR56 expression. Using the reads, TCRdb records one entry per CDR3 protein without DNA. Its clone listing holds approximately 3,300 distinct CDR3 sequences. Sequenced material: memory CD4+ T cells from blood. The receptor set was obtained from a human donor in good health.

This clonotype is identified as medium-sized from frequency. The gene calls are TRBV6-2 or TRBV6-3 and TRBJ2-3; TCRdb outputs TRBD2, but without DNA this stays unchecked. CDR1 is MNHEY, CDR2 SVGEGT, per germline. The CDR3 extends over 19 amino acids. CDR3 sequence: CASRPSPGLAGGPRPTQYF.

The chain has TRBV9 and TRBJ1-1; TCRdb picks TRBD1, but there is no DNA to check that call. The CDR3 is 15 amino acids. Germline CDR1 and CDR2: SGDLS and YYNGEE. CDR3 residues: CASSGQRQGGTEAFF.

The rearrangement joins TRBV27 to TRBJ1-5; the D call from TCRdb, TRBD1, cannot be confirmed without DNA. The CDR3 is made up of 14 amino acids. The germline V gene has CDR1 MNHEY and CDR2 SMNVEV (reference sequence). CDR3 region: CASSLGQGATPQHF.

The J gene is TRBJ2-3, the V gene TRBV20-1; the TCRdb D gene call, TRBD2, has no DNA to confirm it. This CDR3 region has 16 residues. Germline values: CDR1 DFQATT, CDR2 SNEGSKA (reference sequence). The CDR3: CSAYSGGFASTDTQYF.

This clonotype is deemed large by its frequency. The chain combines TRBV10-3 with TRBJ2-1; TCRdb designates TRBD2, a call that cannot be tested without DNA. CDR3 length: 15 residues. CDR1 ENHRY and CDR2 SYGVKD come from the germline V gene. CDR3 region: CAISISGGRYNEQFF.

This clonotype counts as large by frequency. CDR3 amino acids: CASSLGLPSTDTQYF. This chain joins TRBV7-2 and TRBJ2-3. The CDR3 spans 15 residues. From germline, CDR1 is SGHTA and CDR2 FQGNSA. Full variable domain (remainder filled in from reference TRBV7-2 and TRBJ2-3): GAGVSQSPSNKVTEKGKDVELRCDPISGHTALYWYRQSLGQGLEFLIYFQGNSAPDKSGLPSDRFSAERTGGSVSTLTIQRTQQEDSAVYLCASSLGLPSTDTQYFGPGTRLTVL.

By frequency, this clonotype registers medium-sized. The rearrangement uses TRBV19 and TRBJ2-4; absent DNA, TCRdb's TRBD1 call cannot be checked. From germline, CDR1 is LNHDA and CDR2 SQIVND (reference sequence). The CDR3 sequence is 14 residues long. The CDR3 loop is CASAQDRAKNIQYF. The entire variable domain, with the rest obtained from reference TRBV19 and TRBJ2-4, is as follows: DGGITQSPKYLFRKEGQNVTLSCEQNLNHDAMYWYRQDPGQGLRLIYYSQIVNDFQKGDIAEGYSVSREKKESFPLTVTSAQKNPTAFYLCASAQDRAKNIQYFGAGTRLSVL.